This TCR beta chain was sequenced during a study of T-cell memory formation after mild COVID-19. A single record per CDR3 protein comes from TCRdb applying MiXCR to the 5' RACE reads. This sample yields fewer than 700,000 distinct CDR3 sequences, of which 20% to 25% are seen a single time; roughly 9.1% belongs to the top ten. Trimming cost V 5 bases and J 3 bases, with 17 bases left between them. The germline gives CDR1 SGHTA, CDR2 FQGTGA. CDR3 length equals 15 residues. Study-level points and caveats: Clones that contracted clustered mainly in CM and EM if CD4+ and in EMRA if CD8+. CD4/CD8 balance held among clones contracting day 15 to 85, and later expanders leaned CD4+. Whether day 37 second-wave clones are SARS-CoV-2-specific was not confirmed.

On this clonotype: Its antigen is currently unknown.

The source is an adult woman who had mild COVID-19 (a few samples of this study predate the infection). Cell type and time point are not known. Input material: PBMCs or a T cell subset sorted from them (not recorded which). The V and J genes are TRBV7-3 and TRBJ2-7; tentative D call: TRBD1 (6 bases). In nucleotides, the CDR3 is TGTGCCAGCAGCCTCACGTCCGACAGGCGCTACGAGCAGTACTTC. Encoded protein: CASSLTSDRRYEQYF.